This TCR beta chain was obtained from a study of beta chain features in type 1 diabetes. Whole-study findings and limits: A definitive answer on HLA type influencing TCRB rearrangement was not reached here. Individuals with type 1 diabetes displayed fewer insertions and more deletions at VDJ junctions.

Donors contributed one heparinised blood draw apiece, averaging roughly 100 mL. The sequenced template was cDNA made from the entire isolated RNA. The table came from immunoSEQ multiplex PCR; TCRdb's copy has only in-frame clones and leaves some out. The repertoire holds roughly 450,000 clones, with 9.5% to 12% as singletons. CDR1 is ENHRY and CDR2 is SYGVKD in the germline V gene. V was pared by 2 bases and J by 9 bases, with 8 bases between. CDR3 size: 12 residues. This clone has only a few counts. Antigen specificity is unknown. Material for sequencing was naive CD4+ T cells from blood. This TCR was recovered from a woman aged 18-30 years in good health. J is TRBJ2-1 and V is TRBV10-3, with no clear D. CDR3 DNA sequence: TGTGCCATCAGTGAGGGCTATGGTGAGCAGTTCTTC. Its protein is CAISEGYGEQFF.